Listed below are T cell receptor beta chains from one sample, sequenced in a study of a mutant IDH1 vaccine in newly diagnosed glioma. Their antigens are not known. Method: immunoSEQ multiplex PCR; TCRdb's copy keeps in-frame clones and lacks some. The table has about 42,000 clones, 75% to 85% seen once. Sequenced here: PBMCs, sampled from a glioma patient whose treatment included an IDH1 peptide vaccine. The receptors were sampled from a woman in her 50s with glioma. CDR3s leave out the opening cysteine and the closing phenylalanine or tryptophan.

>TRBV19|TRBJ2-1
ASIGGHEQF
>TRBV5-1|TRBJ1-3
ASSSTGDSGNTIY
>TRBV6-6|TRBJ2-1
ASSYGSNEQF
>TRBV7-3|TRBJ2-5
ASSPGRGEETQY
>TRBV20-1|TRBJ2-1
SAIGDNEQF
>TRBV15|TRBJ1-1
ATSRDLAGAEAF
>TRBV7-3|TRBJ2-3
ASSQGSTDTQY
>TRBV7-8|TRBJ1-2
ASSLNQGWDGYT
>TRBV7-7|TRBJ2-3
ASSLGSGQGGNTQY
>TRBV6-5|TRBJ2-1
ASSYGKSEQF
>TRBV11-2|TRBJ1-5
ASSLEYNQPQH
>TRBV19|TRBJ2-7
ASSRAYEQY
>TRBV7-9|TRBJ2-7
GDRGIEQY
>TRBV5-1|TRBJ2-1
ASSLEASSYNEQF
>TRBV4-3|TRBJ1-1
ASSQEEGRGHTEAF
>TRBV5-1|TRBJ2-6
ASTLLPLDSGANVLT
>TRBV5-1|TRBJ1-1
ASSVTGNLNTEAF
>TRBV9|TRBJ2-2
ASSVSRNTGELF
>TRBV5-6|TRBJ1-1
ASSLVTEAF
>TRBV7-9|TRBJ1-3
ASSLVGGTGNTIY
>TRBV11-2|TRBJ2-3
ASSPTTVDTQY
>TRBV9|TRBJ2-1
ASSSRLCLNEQF
>TRBV27|TRBJ2-7
ASSLDIWNEQY
>TRBV28|TRBJ1-2
ASSLSAGKGYT
>TRBV9|TRBJ2-2
ASSAQLGGRDTGELF
>TRBV6-5|TRBJ1-2
ASSYDKKRGGYT
>TRBV10-3|TRBJ2-2
AISEYSNTGELF
>TRBV5-1|TRBJ2-3
ASSLDATRTDTQY
>TRBV2|TRBJ1-6
ASRSVNSPLH
>TRBV7-8|TRBJ2-1
ASSLRETTGYYNEQF
>TRBV27|TRBJ1-2
ASSLAGSFYGYT
>TRBV25-1|TRBJ1-1
ASSESGNTEAF
>TRBV5-1|TRBJ1-5
ASGRGPQEPQH
>TRBV19|TRBJ1-5
ASNSGRGALTYNQPQH
>TRBV5-8|TRBJ2-3
ASSLQVGWTDTQY
>TRBV30|TRBJ1-1
AWSRTGGLEAF
>TRBV5-1|TRBJ1-6
ASSLNSNSPLH
>TRBV5-4|TRBJ2-3
ASSPRSAGPGHTQY
>TRBV5-5|TRBJ1-3
ASSFSFSGTGNTIY
>TRBV27|TRBJ1-2
ASSLRQGAAGYT
>TRBV9|TRBJ2-7
ASSVSGVYEQY
>TRBV7-9|TRBJ2-7
ASKQVSSYEQY
>TRBV4-2|TRBJ1-1
ASSQFRKGANPQLFTEAF
>TRBV19|TRBJ2-3
ASSQTVTDTQY
>TRBV6-5|TRBJ2-6
ASNRGPGANVLT
>TRBV6-5|TRBJ2-7
ASRRGQGYEQY
>TRBV6-4|TRBJ1-1
ASSPGGVNTEAF
>TRBV6-5|TRBJ2-3
ASRAGTATPDTQY
>TRBV7-2|TRBJ1-1
ASSLDGTGGRVAF
>TRBV4-2|TRBJ1-1
ASSQDGQPNTEAF
>TRBV27|TRBJ1-5
ASSLGGRWDQPQH